These 17 T cell receptor beta chains share one sample of origin, sequenced in a study of blood T cell repertoires in COVID-19. TCRdb keeps only in-frame clones here, not all; method: immunoSEQ multiplex PCR. The repertoire holds almost 200,000 clones, with roughly 90% as singletons. The specimen sequenced was PBMCs or T cells enriched from blood (not recorded which). The receptor source for this set is a woman aged 18-29 years who had recovered from COVID-19.

The chain employs TRBV3-1 (or the pseudogene TRBV3-2) and TRBJ2-7; 7 bases line up with TRBD1. The V and J ends lost 0 bases and 5 bases, in that order; junction bases with no gene match: 7. The CDR3 has 15 amino acids. The germline gives CDR1 LGHDT, CDR2 YNNKEL (reference sequence). The CDR3 DNA reads TGTGCCAGCAGCCAAGATAGAGGACAGGTAAACGAGCAGTACTTC. Its translation: CASSQDRGQVNEQYF.

J is TRBJ1-1 and V is TRBV6-6; the D gene is possibly TRBD1 (6 bases). Germline CDR1 MNHNY, CDR2 SVGAGI (reference sequence). This CDR3 has 18 amino acids. V gave up 5 bases and J gave up 0 bases, with 22 bases separating them. This CDR3 reads CASSPTDSLGPLNTEAFF. CDR3 nucleotide sequence: TGTGCCAGCAGTCCAACGGACAGTCTGGGACCTCTGAACACTGAAGCTTTCTTT.

In its sample, this clone was seen once. CDR3 nucleotide sequence: TGCGCCAGCAGCTTGTTTGGGCAGTACCAAGAGACCCAGTACTTC. Translation: CASSLFGQYQETQYF. V gene TRBV5-1 combines with J gene TRBJ2-5, with unresolved D. The V and J ends lost 1 base and 0 bases respectively, with 10 bases between them. CDR3 length: 15 residues. Per the germline V gene, CDR1 is SGHRS and CDR2 is YFSETQ.

The rearrangement uses TRBV9 and TRBJ2-5; 9 bases match TRBD1. CDR1 is SGDLS and CDR2 is YYNGEE in the germline V gene. V gave up 0 bases and J gave up 5 bases; unmatched junction bases: 2. The CDR3 loop spans 14 amino acids. The CDR3 here is CASSVEGQGETQYF. The CDR3 coding sequence is TGTGCCAGCAGCGTAGAAGGACAGGGGGAGACCCAGTACTTC.

This clone was recorded once. The J gene is TRBJ1-2, the V gene TRBV7-9; weak D call: TRBD1 (6 bases). Trimming took off 6 bases at V and 0 bases at J, with 11 bases between the two ends. CDR1 and CDR2 from the germline V gene are SEHNR and FQNEAQ (reference sequence). CDR3 length: 14 amino acids. The CDR3: CASSRRGANYGYTF. CDR3 nucleotides: TGTGCCAGCAGTCGCAGGGGAGCTAACTATGGCTACACCTTC.

V usage is TRBV20-1 and J usage is TRBJ1-1; D is uncertain. The V and J ends lost 7 bases and 3 bases respectively, with 9 bases between them. CDR3 length: 11 residues. Germline values: CDR1 DFQATT, CDR2 SNEGSKA (reference sequence). The CDR3 region has the DNA TGCAGTGTCACGGGAGACACTGAAGCTTTCTTT. This sequence encodes CSVTGDTEAFF.

The V call is TRBV7-2, the J call TRBJ2-3; 7 nucleotides match TRBD2. This CDR3 contains 14 residues. The germline V gene encodes CDR1 SGHTA and CDR2 FQGNSA. Trimming at V came to 6 bases and at J to 3 bases, leaving 6 bases not matched to a gene. CDR3 loop: CASRPGTKTDTQYF. As DNA, the CDR3 is TGTGCCAGCAGGCCCGGGACTAAGACAGATACGCAGTATTTT.

The sample holds one count of this clone. J is TRBJ1-5 and V is TRBV7-8, with TRBD1 matching 9 bases. The CDR3 has 15 residues. The trim removed 1 base at V and 4 bases at J, leaving 2 bases unmatched. The germline V gene has CDR1 SGHVS and CDR2 FQNEAQ. CDR3 in DNA: TGTGCCAGCAGCTTAGTGGGACAGGGAAATCAGCCCCAGCATTTT. Amino acid sequence: CASSLVGQGNQPQHF.

The chain combines TRBV11-2 with TRBJ2-5; D might be TRBD1 (5 bases). Germline values: CDR1 SGHAT, CDR2 FQNNGV. The germline V and J ends were trimmed by 5 bases and 9 bases, with 22 bases remaining between them. CDR3 size: 15 residues. CDR3 in amino acids: CASSPGSRGLDAQYF. Here the CDR3 DNA reads TGTGCCAGCAGCCCAGGGTCGAGAGGCTTGGACGCCCAGTACTTC.

The chain links TRBV10-3 to TRBJ1-2, with D unclear. Germline V lookup: CDR1 ENHRY, CDR2 SYGVKD. The V end was cut by 5 bases, the J end by 0 bases, with 10 bases between. The CDR3 spans 14 residues. This chain's CDR3 is CAISQQNSNYGYTF. As DNA, the CDR3 is TGTGCCATCAGTCAACAGAACTCTAACTATGGCTACACCTTC.

The chain couples TRBV21-1 to TRBJ1-2; the D call in the table, TRBD1, was not verified against the DNA. TRBV21-1 represents a pseudogene. The CDR3 totals 16 residues. The CDR3 nucleotides are TGTGCCAGCCGGCCCGAGCTCAGGGGGCGTTCAGGTGGCTACACCTTC. This encodes CASRPELRGRSGGYTF.

V and J are TRBV4-2 and TRBJ2-1; 7 bases map to TRBD2. The CDR3 runs 17 residues. From germline, CDR1 is LGHNA and CDR2 YNFKEQ. J lost 10 bases, V lost 0 bases, and 15 bases had no gene match. The CDR3 nucleotides read TGTGCCAGCAGCCAAGATGAAGGGACTAACTACAATGTAGAGCAGTTCTTC. Residues: CASSQDEGTNYNVEQFF.

The chain employs TRBV7-9 and TRBJ2-7; no firm D call. The CDR3 spans 13 residues. The V end lost 5 bases, the J end lost 5 bases, and 13 bases lay between the germline ends. In germline, CDR1 is SEHNR, CDR2 FQNEAQ (reference sequence). For the CDR3, the DNA is TGTGCCAGCAGCCTCCCTCAGACAAACGAGCAGTACTTC. Protein sequence: CASSLPQTNEQYF.

The chain is built from TRBV27 and TRBJ1-2, with D maybe TRBD1 (5 bases). From germline, CDR1 is MNHEY and CDR2 SMNVEV (reference sequence). The CDR3 length is 14 residues. V dropped 0 bases and J dropped 4 bases, with 9 bases sitting between them. The CDR3 coding sequence is TGTGCCAGCAGTTTATCCCCTGACAGCTATGGCTACACCTTC. Encoded protein: CASSLSPDSYGYTF.

As regards this clone: Other nucleotide sequences in the sample specify the same CDR3. The chain links TRBV27 to TRBJ1-2, with D perhaps matching TRBD1 (5 bases). This CDR3 has 12 residues. The V end lost 2 bases, the J end lost 8 bases, and 9 bases lay between the germline ends. In germline, CDR1 is MNHEY, CDR2 SMNVEV (reference sequence). The chain's CDR3 is CASSLRGDGYTF. The DNA for the CDR3 is TGTGCCAGCAGTTTACGCGGGGACGGCTACACCTTC.

The chain is built from TRBV9 and TRBJ2-7, with TRBD1 matching over 7 bases. Looked up from germline, CDR1 is SGDLS and CDR2 is YYNGEE. There are 13 residues in the CDR3. The ends lost 3 bases at V and 2 bases at J; junction bases unmatched: 2. CDR3: CASSAGTAYEQYF. The CDR3 coding sequence is TGTGCCAGCAGCGCTGGGACAGCCTACGAGCAGTACTTC.

The gene calls are TRBV5-4 and TRBJ2-2; no firm D call. The V end was cut by 0 bases, the J end by 1 base, with 4 bases between. CDR1 is SGHNT and CDR2 is YYREEE in the germline V gene (reference sequence). The CDR3 has 14 residues. CDR3 sequence: CASSLGQNTGELFF. The CDR3 coding sequence is TGTGCCAGCAGCTTGGGACAGAACACCGGGGAGCTGTTTTTT.